A selection of T cell receptor beta chains follows, all from one sample in a study of T cell responses to AZD1222 COVID-19 vaccine. TCRdb's table, derived via immunoSEQ multiplex PCR, lists solely in-frame clones and lacks some. The data hold some 150,000 clones, with 85% to 95% observed a single time. The source material was peripheral blood, sampled on day 0 of AZD1222 vaccination. The receptors were gathered from an adult in good health. The CDR3 runs from the conserved cysteine through the conserved F or W. Fields, in order: clone size, D gene, V gene, J gene, CDR3 DNA, CDR3 protein. A D gene is named only where the DNA matches it firmly. The size of a clone is reported for some rows only, either as once, few or many, or as a class for expanded clones.

size: -
D: -
V: TRBV5-4
J: TRBJ2-6
DNA: TGTGCCAGCAGCCCCTGGACGGATAAGGCCGGGGCCAACGTCCTGACTTTC
CDR3: CASSPWTDKAGANVLTF

size: -
D: -
V: TRBV5-1
J: TRBJ2-5
DNA: TGCGCCAGCAGCTGGGTAGGCTCGCAAGAGACCCAGTACTTC
CDR3: CASSWVGSQETQYF

size: -
D: -
V: TRBV19
J: TRBJ1-2
DNA: TGTGCCAGTAGTACCTTTAACCGGGCCCGTGAGGGCTACACCTTC
CDR3: CASSTFNRAREGYTF

size: -
D: -
V: TRBV10-3
J: TRBJ2-7
DNA: TGTGCCATCAGTGAGGACGATCAGGGTGACGAGCAGTACTTC
CDR3: CAISEDDQGDEQYF

size: -
D: TRBD1
V: TRBV18
J: TRBJ2-4
DNA: TGTGCCAGCTCACCGACAGACAGGGCCATTCAGTACTTC
CDR3: CASSPTDRAIQYF

size: -
D: TRBD1
V: TRBV11-2
J: TRBJ1-3
DNA: TGTGCCAGCAGCCCTCGGACAGGGGGCGTCAACACCATATATTTT
CDR3: CASSPRTGGVNTIYF

size: -
D: -
V: TRBV6-5
J: TRBJ1-2
DNA: TGTGCCAGCAGTTACGTGGCAGGGAATGGCTACACCTTC
CDR3: CASSYVAGNGYTF

size: -
D: -
V: TRBV4-1
J: TRBJ1-1
DNA: TGCGCCAGCAGCCAGGTTTCAGCGCAGGGGATGGCTGAAGCTTTCTTT
CDR3: CASSQVSAQGMAEAFF

size: -
D: -
V: TRBV6-5
J: TRBJ1-4
DNA: TGTGCCAGCAGCCTGAGTCAGGGGACTAATGAAAAACTGTTTTTT
CDR3: CASSLSQGTNEKLFF

size: once
D: -
V: TRBV27
J: TRBJ1-5
DNA: TGTGCCAGCACCCACCCGCCCCAGCATTTT
CDR3: CASTHPPQHF

size: -
D: -
V: TRBV12-3/TRBV12-4
J: TRBJ1-5
DNA: TGTGCCAGCAGTACCCCGAATCAGCCCCAGCATTTT
CDR3: CASSTPNQPQHF

size: few
D: -
V: TRBV30
J: TRBJ1-4
DNA: TGTGCCTGGAGTGTACTCCGTGAAAAACTGTTTTTT
CDR3: CAWSVLREKLFF

size: -
D: -
V: TRBV10-3
J: TRBJ1-5
DNA: TGTGCCATCAGTGACCACAGCAATCAGCCCCAGCATTTT
CDR3: CAISDHSNQPQHF

size: -
D: TRBD2
V: TRBV6-5
J: TRBJ2-5
DNA: TGTGCCAGCAGTTACGGACTAGCGAAGACCCAGTACTTC
CDR3: CASSYGLAKTQYF

size: -
D: TRBD1
V: TRBV5-1
J: TRBJ1-1
DNA: TGCGCCAGCAGTACCGGGACAGGGGGTACTGAAGCTTTCTTT
CDR3: CASSTGTGGTEAFF

size: -
D: -
V: TRBV7-2
J: TRBJ2-2
DNA: TGTGCCAGCACCTCCTGGCGGACGGTTAACACCGGGGAGCTGTTTTTT
CDR3: CASTSWRTVNTGELFF

size: -
D: -
V: TRBV2
J: TRBJ1-5
DNA: TGTGCCAGCAGGTTTCGGGGGAATCAGCCCCAGCATTTT
CDR3: CASRFRGNQPQHF

size: once
D: -
V: TRBV5-1
J: TRBJ1-2
DNA: TGCGCCAGCAGCTTGGCCCTACACAGGACGAGCTATGGCTACACCTTC
CDR3: CASSLALHRTSYGYTF

size: -
D: -
V: TRBV2
J: TRBJ2-3
DNA: TGTGCCAGTTCCTGGGGGGAAATCACAGATACGCAGTATTTT
CDR3: CASSWGEITDTQYF

size: -
D: TRBD2
V: TRBV30
J: TRBJ2-1
DNA: TGTGCCTGGAGTCCGCTCAGGACTAGCGGGGGGGCCGGTAGAAATGAGCAGTTCTTC
CDR3: CAWSPLRTSGGAGRNEQFF

size: once
D: -
V: TRBV2
J: TRBJ2-1
DNA: TGTGCCAGCAGTGAAGAGGAGGGGGAGTTCTTC
CDR3: CASSEEEGEFF

size: -
D: TRBD1
V: TRBV18
J: TRBJ1-1
DNA: TGTGCCAGCTCACCGGGGACAGGGGGCGGCACTGAAGCTTTCTTT
CDR3: CASSPGTGGGTEAFF

size: -
D: TRBD2
V: TRBV5-1
J: TRBJ2-2
DNA: TGCGCCAGCAGTAGGGCTAGCGGGGGCCCGAACACCGGGGAGCTGTTTTTT
CDR3: CASSRASGGPNTGELFF

size: -
D: -
V: TRBV9
J: TRBJ2-3
DNA: TGTGCCAGCAGCGTAGCTACACGGGGATCCAACACAGATACGCAGTATTTT
CDR3: CASSVATRGSNTDTQYF

size: -
D: -
V: TRBV9
J: TRBJ1-1
DNA: TGTGCCAGCAGCTCCGGGGACACTGAAGCTTTCTTT
CDR3: CASSSGDTEAFF

size: -
D: -
V: TRBV5-3
J: TRBJ1-5
DNA: TGTGCCTCTTCCCGCCAGGACAATCAGCCCCAGCATTTT
CDR3: CASSRQDNQPQHF

size: -
D: -
V: TRBV3-1/TRBV3-2
J: TRBJ2-3
DNA: TGTGCCAGCAGCCAAGTCGGGGGTATTGCCGATACGCAGTATTTT
CDR3: CASSQVGGIADTQYF

size: once
D: -
V: TRBV28
J: TRBJ2-1
DNA: TGTGCCAGCAGACCGGGTTACAATGAGCAGTTCTTC
CDR3: CASRPGYNEQFF

size: -
D: -
V: TRBV12-5
J: TRBJ1-2
DNA: TGTGCTAGTGGTTTGTTGATATTTCGGGGGGGACCTAACTATGGCTACACCTTC
CDR3: CASGLLIFRGGPNYGYTF